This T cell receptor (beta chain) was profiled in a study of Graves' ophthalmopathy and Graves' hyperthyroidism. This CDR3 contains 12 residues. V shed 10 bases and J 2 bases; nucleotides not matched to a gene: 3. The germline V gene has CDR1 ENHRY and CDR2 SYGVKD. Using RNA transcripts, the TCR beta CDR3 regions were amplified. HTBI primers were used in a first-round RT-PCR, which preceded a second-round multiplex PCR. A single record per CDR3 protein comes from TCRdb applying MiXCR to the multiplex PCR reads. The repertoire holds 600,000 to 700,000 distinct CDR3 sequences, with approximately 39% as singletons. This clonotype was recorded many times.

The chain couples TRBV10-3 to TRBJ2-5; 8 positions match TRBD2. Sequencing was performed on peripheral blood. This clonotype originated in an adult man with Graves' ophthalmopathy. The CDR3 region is CATAGVQETQYF. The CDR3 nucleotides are TGTGCCACAGCGGGGGTGCAAGAGACCCAGTACTTC.